This entry describes one TCR beta chain. The record originates from a study of blood T cell repertoires in COVID-19. Overall study: PBMCs, B-cell-depleted T cells, or T cells were the source of the cDNA or gDNA that made up the material.

Seattle's cohort entered during active infection and was followed longitudinally. Methods used by the authors: From reference gene primer amplification, estimates of nucleated cell counts were derived. The table came from immunoSEQ multiplex PCR; TCRdb's copy has only in-frame clones and leaves some out. For V, J and clone size, that table is used; D and trimming come from the DNA. Found here are a few hundred thousand clones, more than 90% of them singletons; the top ten hold under 3%. V dropped 5 bases and J dropped 3; count of bases not matched to a gene: 3. There are 13 residues in the CDR3. Sequenced material: peripheral blood. This clonotype was obtained from a person aged 18 to 30 with COVID-19, enrolled during active disease. V is TRBV12-3 or TRBV12-4 and J is TRBJ1-2, with TRBD1 matching over 7 bases. The CDR3 protein is CASSPGQYYGYTF. As DNA, the CDR3 is TGTGCCAGCAGTCCGGGACAGTACTATGGCTACACCTTC.